These T cell receptor beta chains were read from a single sample in a study of regulatory T cells in long-lasting Graves disease. TCRdb fed the multiplex PCR reads into MiXCR, producing one record per CDR3 protein. Counted here are roughly 400,000 distinct CDR3 sequences, roughly 23% occurring once; the ten biggest clones make up approximately 15%. The material sequenced was peripheral blood mononuclear cells (PBMCs), taken when the disease was refractory, from a patient treated with antithyroid drugs. The receptor source for this set is a female donor with Graves disease. Both conserved end residues are part of each CDR3. Each record gives: CDR3 DNA, CDR3 protein, clone size, D gene, J gene, V gene. The D gene is left open where the match is weak. Only part of the rows carry a size: once, few, many, or a class if the clone is expanded.

TGCGCCAGCAGCTTCCTCCGGGGCACTAATGAAAAACTGTTTTTT,CASSFLRGTNEKLFF,few,.,TRBJ1-4,TRBV5-1
TGTGCCAGCAGTGAAGAGGGGACTAAGATACAAGAGACCCAGTACTTC,CASSEEGTKIQETQYF,many,TRBD2,TRBJ2-5,TRBV2
TGCAGTGCGTTTGCGAACAGGTTCCCTGAAGCTTTCTTT,CSAFANRFPEAFF,.,.,TRBJ1-1,TRBV20-1
TGTGCCTGGAGCCCCGGGGTCACCGGGGAGCTGTTTTTT,CAWSPGVTGELFF,few,.,TRBJ2-2,TRBV30
TGTGCCAGCTCACTCAGGGACAGGGTGAGTCAGCCCCAGCATTTT,CASSLRDRVSQPQHF,.,TRBD1,TRBJ1-5,TRBV18
TGTGCCAGTACCACGGGACTCTTAACAGATACGCAGTATTTT,CASTTGLLTDTQYF,.,.,TRBJ2-3,TRBV19
TGTGCCACCAGCAGAGATGGGAAGGGGGGGAGTCAGCAGTTCTTC,CATSRDGKGGSQQFF,.,.,TRBJ2-1,TRBV15
TGTGCCAGCAGTAACACTTGGGGCATTCAGTACTTC,CASSNTWGIQYF,.,.,TRBJ2-4,TRBV27
TGTGCCATCAGTGGGGCAGACGAGCAGTACTTC,CAISGADEQYF,.,.,TRBJ2-7,TRBV10-3
TGTGCCAGCAGTTACAGGGGGCCCACTGAAGCTTTCTTT,CASSYRGPTEAFF,many,TRBD1,TRBJ1-1,TRBV6-5